This note documents a single TCR beta chain sequence. Its antigen remains unidentified. The data are from a study of human T cells and chemical hapten exposure. Study as a whole: The study traced per-sample TCR yield variation mainly to small differences in pooled library volumes.

The CDR3 is 14 amino acids. Trimming removed 2 bases at V and 12 bases at J, with 16 bases between. The germline V gene has CDR1 SEHNR and CDR2 FQNEAQ (reference sequence). Study-level results: Expanded TCRs created a significantly greater count of big CDR3 similarity clusters than controls did.

The time point denotes: pre-sensitization, week 0. Treatment given: therapeutic diphenylcyclopropenone sensitization with weekly scalp DPC. A single record per CDR3 protein comes from TCRdb applying MiXCR to the RACE reads. This sample has 350,000 to 400,000 distinct CDR3 sequences; more than 4.5% occur once, and the top ten carry just over 2.5%. The V gene is TRBV7-9, the J gene TRBJ1-4; D remains ambiguous. The clonotype originates from a woman aged 45-60 years with alopecia areata. Some clones in this sample may be carry-over from other donors' samples. The sequenced sample was whole blood, obtained in connection with sensitization to the hapten diphenylcyclopropenone (DPC). The CDR3 coding sequence is TGTGCCAGCAGCTTAACTTCACACGCCACGGAACTGTTTTTT. Translation: CASSLTSHATELFF.